The sequence of this T cell receptor beta chain was determined in a study of blood T cell repertoires in COVID-19 (dated by TCRdb to 2019 to 2021). A note on the overall study: Samples covering the acute and convalescent phases of COVID-19 were provided by collaborators in the United States, Italy and Spain. The material from the prospective study consisted of cDNA or gDNA derived from T cells, B-cell-depleted T cells, or PBMCs. Subjects who had been exposed to COVID-19, were actively infected with it, or had recovered from it provided the deeply sampled blood TCRbeta repertoires that made up the dataset. A freely available public database, intended as a resource for researchers studying the immune response to SARS-CoV-2, is where the repertoires were released. Samples were obtained from the ongoing ImmuneRACE study (first 160 participants) and from 1,200 or so subjects provided by 6 global collaborators. A de-identified subject ID, COVID-19 status, age in years and sex were almost always included in the sample metadata. Where available, HLA class I and class II types were taken from metadata supplied by the sample provider and were not determined by assay-based typing.

V is pared back by 8 bases and J by 2 bases, with 12 bases lying between the germline termini. Via the germline V gene (reference sequence), CDR1 is MNHEY and CDR2 SMNVEV. From the cysteine through the phenylalanine, the CDR3 covers 13 amino acids. The entry retains the CDR3 DNA only, 39 bases that are in frame from base 1. Whole blood was collected in K2EDTA tubes by collaborating institutions according to the institutions' own protocols. Collaborator samples were shipped for TCRbeta analysis as frozen whole blood, isolated PBMCs, or DNA extracted from either sample type. As concerns this clone: Its antigen specificity is not known. No base quality information exists; no much larger clone differs at one position.

TCRbeta CDR3 regions were amplified from genomic DNA by means of the immunoSEQ Assay, a bias-controlled multiplex PCR. Regarding the original processing steps: The number of nucleated cells in each sample was estimated by amplification of reference gene primers within the assay. To quantify the absolute abundance of each unique TCRbeta CDR3 rearrangement, sequence reads were collapsed and filtered. Productive Simpson clonality was computed per sample as the square root of Simpson's diversity index over productive rearrangements. What TCRdb holds here is the immuneACCESS table cut down to in-frame rearrangements. Part of the clones is not present; checked against another copy, under half of the missing clones reflect an unresolved V gene, and the others are unexplained. V, J and clone size derive from that table, while D and trimming were established from the DNA sequence. This sample is represented by approximately 200,000 clones; about 88% of them were singletons. The top ten clonotypes cover approximately 2.9% of the sample.

What the research found in general, with its limitations: The amount of clinical and demographic metadata varied by source and participant and was provided uncurated.

Sequenced sample: peripheral blood. The TCR was taken from a woman aged 25 to 45 with active or convalescent COVID-19. The receptor chain draws on TRBV27 and TRBJ1-1, with a weak D call of TRBD1 (6 bases match). The CDR3 here reads CASGRTDNTEAFF. In nucleotide form, the sequence is TGTGCCAGCGGTAGGACAGACAACACTGAAGCTTTCTTT.